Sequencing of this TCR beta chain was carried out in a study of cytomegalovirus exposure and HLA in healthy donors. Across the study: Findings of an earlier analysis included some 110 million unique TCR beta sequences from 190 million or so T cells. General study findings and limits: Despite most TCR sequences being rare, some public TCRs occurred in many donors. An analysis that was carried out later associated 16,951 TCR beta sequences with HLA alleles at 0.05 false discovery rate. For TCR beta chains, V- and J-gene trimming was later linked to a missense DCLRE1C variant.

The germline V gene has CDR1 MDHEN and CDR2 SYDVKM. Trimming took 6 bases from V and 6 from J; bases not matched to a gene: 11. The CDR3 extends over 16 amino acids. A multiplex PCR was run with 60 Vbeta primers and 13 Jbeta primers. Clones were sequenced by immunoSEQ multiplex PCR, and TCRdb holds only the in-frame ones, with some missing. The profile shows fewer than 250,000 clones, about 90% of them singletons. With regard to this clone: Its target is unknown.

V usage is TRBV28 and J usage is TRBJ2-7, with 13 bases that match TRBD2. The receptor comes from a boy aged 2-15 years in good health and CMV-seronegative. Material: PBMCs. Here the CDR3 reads CASREPGLAGLGEQYF. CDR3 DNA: TGTGCCAGCAGAGAACCGGGACTAGCGGGACTCGGCGAGCAGTACTTC.